Below are 24 T cell receptor beta chains sequenced from a single sample in a study of early T cells in non-severe SARS-CoV-2 infection. TCRdb itself ran the 5' RACE reads through MiXCR, one entry per CDR3 protein. The data show approximately 50,000 distinct CDR3 sequences, 11% seen once. Sequenced material: whole blood. These receptors came from an adult who was a healthcare worker with PCR-confirmed SARS-CoV-2 infection or an uninfected control (not recorded which).

This clonotype has more than one count but fewer than ten. The chain recombines TRBV12-3 or TRBV12-4 with TRBJ1-5, with D perhaps TRBD1 (5 bases). The CDR3 length is 16 residues. Deletions cut 6 bases from V and 4 bases from J, with 19 bases between. DNA of the CDR3: TGTGCCAGCAGGCTTGCTGGGGCAGGCCAAAATCAGCCCCAGCATTTT. This translates into CASRLAGAGQNQPQHF.

The chain combines TRBV29-1 with TRBJ2-2; a weak D match, TRBD1 (5 bases). Trimming cost V 7 bases and J 4 bases, with 16 bases left between them. This CDR3 comprises 14 residues. Germline loops: CDR1 SQVTM, CDR2 ANQGSEA. CDR3 nucleotides: TGCAGCGCAAAAGTAGGACAACTCACCGGGGAGCTGTTTTTT. Translation gives CSAKVGQLTGELFF.

In the case of this clonotype: This may come from a read error, since a much larger clone is one base off. The chain links TRBV13 to TRBJ2-3; D call uncertain. Germline CDR1 and CDR2: PRHDT and FYEKMQ (reference sequence). The CDR3 has 13 residues. Here the CDR3 DNA reads TGTCCCAGCAGCTTACAAGGGATTGATACGCAGTATTTT. Translating it yields CPSSLQGIDTQYF.

This chain uses TRBV5-1 with TRBJ1-1; D not resolved. CDR1 is SGHRS, CDR2 YFSETQ, per germline. Between the trimmed V and J ends, which lost 3 bases and 0 bases, there was a span of 12 bases. This CDR3 has 15 amino acids. In DNA, the CDR3 is TGCGCCAGCAGCTATGGGAGAAACCTGAACACTGAAGCTTTCTTT. Protein product: CASSYGRNLNTEAFF.

There are a few counts of this clonotype. The genes are TRBV4-3 and TRBJ2-7; TRBD1 aligns across 8 bases. J was trimmed by 1 base and V by 1 base; bases with no gene match: 3. CDR3 length: 15 amino acids. Germline values: CDR1 LGHNA, CDR2 YSLEER. The chain's CDR3 is CASSQGQGTSYEQYF. CDR3 nucleotides: TGCGCCAGCAGCCAAGGACAGGGGACTTCCTACGAGCAGTACTTC.

This clonotype was recorded at least ten times. The chain carries TRBV28 and TRBJ1-2; 7 nucleotides match TRBD1. The J segment lost 6 bases and the V segment lost 4 bases, leaving 11 bases of the junction unmatched. Germline V lookup: CDR1 MDHEN, CDR2 SYDVKM. There are 15 residues in the CDR3. CDR3 nucleotide sequence: TGTGCCAGCAGTTCCCCGGACAGGAGAGAGGATGGCTACACCTTC. It specifies CASSSPDRREDGYTF.

This clonotype was seen many times. The gene calls are TRBV28 and TRBJ1-4; D perhaps matches TRBD1 (5 bases). From germline, CDR1 is MDHEN and CDR2 SYDVKM. V lost 3 bases, J lost 7 bases, and 12 bases lay in between. The CDR3 length is 14 residues. CDR3 nucleotides: TGTGCCAGCAGTTTTTTGGGGGGATCTGAAAAACTGTTTTTT. Its translation is CASSFLGGSEKLFF.

A remark on this clonotype: With a much larger clone just one base away, this may be a read error. The conserved final phenylalanine or tryptophan is absent from the CDR3, which likely points to a read error. This sequence joins TRBV2 and TRBJ1-5, with D unclear. V lost 6 bases and J lost 12, with 9 bases in between. Germline CDR1 and CDR2: SNHLY and FYNNEI. The CDR3 length is 10 residues. The CDR3 sequence: CASRGMDQHS. The CDR3 DNA reads as TGTGCCAGCAGAGGGATGGACCAGCATTCT.

This clonotype was counted only a few times. The gene calls are TRBV12-3 or TRBV12-4 and TRBJ1-5; 8 bases line up with TRBD1. The junction had 5 bases not matched to a gene; V was cut back by 6 bases and J by 1 base. The CDR3 runs to 15 residues. The CDR3 reads CASSSQGGSNQPQHF. In DNA, the CDR3 is TGTGCCAGCAGCTCACAGGGGGGAAGCAATCAGCCCCAGCATTTT.

This clonotype has more than one count but fewer than ten. The chain is built from TRBV4-1 and TRBJ2-1; no clear D gene. The CDR3 sequence is 11 residues long. Looked up from germline, CDR1 is MGHRA and CDR2 is YSYEKL. The V end lost 4 bases, the J end lost 4 bases, and 2 bases lay between the germline ends. The CDR3 loop is CASSRYNEQFF. The CDR3 DNA reads as TGCGCCAGCAGCCGGTACAATGAGCAGTTCTTC.

This clonotype was detected ten times or more. The chain uses TRBV21-1 and TRBJ1-4; the table's D call, TRBD1, was not checked against the DNA. TRBV21-1 is marked as a pseudogene. This CDR3 comprises 19 residues. CDR3 sequence: CASSKRRPRSGQKNEKLFF. The CDR3, as DNA: TGTGCCAGCAGCAAAAGGAGGCCCCGAAGTGGACAGAAGAATGAAAAACTGTTTTTT.

This clonotype has ten or more counts. V and J are TRBV30 and TRBJ2-1; D possibly corresponds to TRBD1 (5 bases). Germline loops: CDR1 GTSNPN, CDR2 SVGIG (reference sequence). The CDR3 extends over 13 amino acids. Trimming pared 5 bases from V and 5 bases from J, leaving 13 bases between. The CDR3 DNA reads as TGTGCCTGGGCTGGGGCAGATAACAATGAGCAGTTCTTC. It translates to CAWAGADNNEQFF.

The V and J genes are TRBV7-9 and TRBJ2-3; D unresolved. Germline V gives CDR1 SEHNR, CDR2 FQNEAQ (reference sequence). This CDR3 has 14 amino acids. Trimming took 8 bases from V and 6 from J, leaving 18 bases between them. In DNA form, the CDR3 reads TGTGCCAGCCTCTCGACATTTCCTGGCGATACGCAGTATTTT. This gives the protein CASLSTFPGDTQYF.

The chain employs TRBV7-2 and TRBJ2-1, with D possibly TRBD2 on 6 matching bases. Trimming stripped 2 bases from V and 0 bases from J, with 17 bases between. The CDR3 has 18 residues. Germline V lookup: CDR1 SGHTA, CDR2 FQGNSA. The CDR3 is CASSLFRMGRSSYNEQFF. Written as DNA, the CDR3 is TGTGCCAGCAGCTTATTCCGTATGGGGAGGAGCTCCTACAATGAGCAGTTCTTC.

This clonotype occurred many times. The V and J genes are TRBV28 and TRBJ2-1; TRBD2 matches at 10 bases. Trimming removed 4 bases from V and 6 bases from J; junction bases left unmatched: 6. CDR1 is MDHEN and CDR2 is SYDVKM in the germline V gene. CDR3 length: 15 amino acids. Here the CDR3 reads CASSSIGLAANEQFF. In DNA form, the CDR3 reads TGTGCCAGCAGTTCTATTGGACTAGCGGCCAATGAGCAGTTCTTC.

This clonotype came up many times. The rearrangement links TRBV2 to TRBJ2-7; TRBD2 aligns across 7 bases. With V trimmed by 4 bases and J by 4 bases, 4 bases remained unmatched. The CDR3 has 13 amino acids. Germline V gene lookup returns CDR1 SNHLY and CDR2 FYNNEI. The CDR3 DNA sequence: TGTGCCAGCAGTGGGGGGGGACTTTACGAGCAGTACTTC. Translation: CASSGGGLYEQYF.

The V gene is TRBV28, the J gene TRBJ2-3; a weak D match, TRBD2 (5 bases). V was cut by 4 bases and J by 0 bases, with 8 bases left in between. This CDR3 is 14 amino acids long. Germline values: CDR1 MDHEN, CDR2 SYDVKM. CDR3 residues: CASSSAGSTDTQYF. The CDR3 nucleotides are TGTGCCAGCAGTTCTGCGGGTAGCACAGATACGCAGTATTTT.

This clonotype was seen many times. This chain uses TRBV7-8 with TRBJ1-2; TRBD1 agrees at 8 bases. The CDR3 spans 13 residues. The V and J ends lost 5 bases and 4 bases, in that order; junction bases with no gene match: 3. Germline V CDR1 and CDR2: SGHVS, FQNEAQ. The CDR3 DNA follows: TGTGCCAGCAGCACAGGGGGTACCTATGGCTACACCTTC. As protein: CASSTGGTYGYTF.

This clonotype was picked up many times. At one boundary the junction diverges from the germline segment, which might be a read error. The V gene is TRBV6-6, the J gene TRBJ2-5; D gene unclear. The CDR3 consists of 12 residues. Germline V gene data show CDR1 as MNHNY and CDR2 as SVGAGI (reference sequence). CDR3 DNA sequence: TGTGCCAGCACCGAAAACCAAAAGACCCAGTACTTC. It is translated as CASTENQKTQYF.

This clonotype was observed a few times. V gene TRBV11-2 combines with J gene TRBJ2-1; TRBD2 matches 8 bases. The J segment lost 13 bases and the V segment lost 4 bases, leaving 12 bases of the junction unmatched. This CDR3 comprises 14 residues. CDR1 is SGHAT, CDR2 FQNNGV, per germline. DNA of the CDR3: TGTGCCAGCAGCTATAAATCGGACGGGGGGGTTCAGTTCTTC. Its translation: CASSYKSDGGVQFF.

This clonotype was detected many times. The CDR3: CASSLDARAGSPLHF. The CDR3 nucleotides read TGTGCCAGCAGCTTAGATGCCAGGGCGGGTTCACCCCTCCACTTT. The chain combines TRBV7-2 with TRBJ1-6, with a weak D call TRBD1 (5 bases). The CDR3 is 15 amino acids. V lost 1 base to trimming and J lost 9 bases, with 13 bases between them. Germline lookup yields CDR1 SGHTA and CDR2 FQGNSA.

Ten or more counts support this clonotype. CDR3 protein: CASSQLEAIRPQHF. The CDR3 DNA sequence: TGTGCCAGTAGTCAACTTGAGGCTATTCGGCCCCAGCATTTT. This chain joins TRBV19 and TRBJ1-5; D remains unclear. This CDR3 spans 14 amino acids. Germline-derived CDR1 and CDR2 are LNHDA and SQIVND (reference sequence). V shed 5 bases and J shed 9 bases, with 17 bases lying between them.

This clonotype showed up just a few times. This chain connects TRBV6-5 to TRBJ2-1; D is ambiguous. The CDR3 contains 14 residues. Germline lookup yields CDR1 MNHEY and CDR2 SVGAGI. Trimming cost V 7 bases and J 4 bases, with 14 bases left between them. The CDR3 bases are TGTGCCAGCAATCGGGCAACCGAATACAATGAGCAGTTCTTC. This encodes CASNRATEYNEQFF.

The chain links TRBV7-2 to TRBJ2-3; 7 bases are a match to TRBD2. The V gene end was trimmed by 1 base and the J gene end by 3 bases; junction bases not matched to a gene: 7. The germline V gene has CDR1 SGHTA and CDR2 FQGNSA. CDR3 length: 16 amino acids. This CDR3 reads CASSLGKRGYTDTQYF. CDR3 coding DNA: TGTGCCAGCAGCTTAGGAAAGCGGGGTTATACAGATACGCAGTATTTT.